This T cell receptor beta chain was captured in a study of shared clonotypes between healthy human individuals. For the study at large: Three plates each covered CD4 naive and memory; CD8 naive two, CD8 memory one. Whole-study results and caveats: Researchers found naive subsets generally carried larger estimated richness than memory subsets.

The CDR3 has 11 residues. Germline lookup yields CDR1 SNHLY and CDR2 FYNNEI. Trimming stripped 5 bases from V and 16 bases from J, with 12 bases between. This clone showed up just a few times. What it binds is unknown. In the authors' methods: Filtering differed for immunoSEQ, which gave only junction sequences without quality scores. Assay: immunoSEQ multiplex PCR; the TCRdb copy retains only in-frame clones and omits some. V, J and clone size derive from that table, while D and trimming were established from the DNA sequence. The sample has about 1 million clones, 60% to 80% seen once. This TCR was sampled from a man between 18 and 29 years old in good health. The genes are TRBV2 and TRBJ1-6; D gene unclear. Material for sequencing was memory CD4+ T cells sorted from blood. Subset defined: CD45RA-negative fraction. CDR3 in amino acids: CASSSPGKLHF. The CDR3 DNA is TGTGCCAGCAGTAGTCCCGGTAAACTCCACTTT.